This TCR beta chain appears in the sequencing data of a study of T cells after yellow fever vaccination. General study results and limits: Clones from primary vaccination mostly reappeared after the booster (over 95% CD4, roughly 87% CD8). FACS-sorted repertoires could harbor abundant contaminating bulk-population clonotypes.

MiXCR, applied by TCRdb to the 5' RACE reads, yields one record per CDR3 protein. The sample carries approximately 93,000 distinct CDR3 sequences, approximately 6.3% recorded once. Trimming cost V 2 bases and J 2 bases; bases outside gene matches: 1. CDR1 and CDR2 from the germline V gene are LNHDA and SQIVND (reference sequence). The CDR3 covers 16 residues. On this clonotype itself: Antigen unknown.

The receptor was derived from a man between 18 and 35 years old who received the YFV17D yellow fever vaccine. The chain carries TRBV19 and TRBJ2-1, with TRBD2 matching over 12 bases. The sample here was CD8+ T cells sorted from PBMCs, taken 10 days after the yellow fever booster vaccination. As DNA, the CDR3 is TGTGCCAGTAGTATATCTAGCGGGGGGGCCTACAATGAGCAGTTCTTC. It yields the protein CASSISSGGAYNEQFF.